The TCR beta chain described here comes from a study of cytomegalovirus exposure and HLA in healthy donors. Study-wide context: The same platform was used for the 100 to 150 validation repertoires and the 500 to 700 first-cohort repertoires, a later analysis reported. Whole-study results and caveats: With high specificity and sensitivity, the classifier reportedly diagnosed cytomegalovirus status. Cytomegalovirus-associated TCR beta chains were listed, numbering 150 to 200.

As regards this clone: Its antigen remains unidentified.

Clones were sequenced by immunoSEQ multiplex PCR, and TCRdb holds only the in-frame ones, with some missing. The sample holds more than 80,000 clones, about 88% seen once. Sequencing input: PBMCs. The sequence came from a woman aged 18-29 years in good health and CMV-seropositive.

The CDR3 is CASPKGGNTEAFF. The CDR3 DNA sequence: TGTGCCAGCCCCAAAGGGGGGAACACTGAAGCTTTCTTT. V and J are TRBV5-6 and TRBJ1-1, with D possibly TRBD1 on 6 matching bases. V was pared by 7 bases and J by 1 base, with 11 bases between. CDR1 is SGHDT and CDR2 is YYEEEE in the germline V gene. The CDR3 is made up of 13 amino acids.